This T cell receptor beta chain was captured in a study of human T cells and chemical hapten exposure. For the study at large: The patient population, which was mostly female, had alopecia areata, totalis or universalis.

Sample time point: patch test 3, about 24 weeks after DPC sensitization. Treatment described: therapeutic diphenylcyclopropenone sensitization with weekly scalp DPC. Germline V gene lookup returns CDR1 SEHNR and CDR2 FQNEAQ (reference sequence). V lost 3 bases and J lost 6, with 14 bases in between. This CDR3 is built from 14 residues. This clonotype was counted ten times or more. TCRdb recomputed calls from the RACE reads with MiXCR, one row per CDR3 protein. The sample carries over 55,000 distinct CDR3 sequences, over 8.5% recorded once. The source was whole blood, collected in connection with sensitization to the hapten diphenylcyclopropenone (DPC). This chain links TRBV7-9 with TRBJ1-1; no clear D gene. This clonotype was sampled from a woman between 45 and 60 years old with alopecia areata. Some clones in this sample may be carry-over from other donors' samples. The CDR3 DNA sequence: TGTGCCAGCAGCTTGTGGGATGGATTCGCTGAAGCTTTCTTT. Amino acids: CASSLWDGFAEAFF.